The present T cell receptor beta chain was sequenced within a study of blood T cell repertoires in COVID-19. Overall study context: Researchers got acute and convalescent COVID-19 samples from the United States, Italy and Spain.

CDR3 length: 15 amino acids. Trimming at V came to 4 bases and at J to 3 bases, leaving 10 bases not matched to a gene. Germline lookup yields CDR1 SQVTM and CDR2 ANQGSEA. Authors' methods: Reference gene primer amplification yielded estimated nucleated cell counts. TCRdb's copy holds only in-frame clones and misses some; the assay was immunoSEQ multiplex PCR. V and J calls and clone size are copied from that table; D and trimming were computed from the DNA. Of 180,000 or so clones in the sample, 89% were seen once. The cohort comprised adults aged about 18 to 90 years residing in 20 to 25 US areas. In Cohort 3, a recovered donor had either two negative PCRs, clearance, or symptom resolution.

The sample consisted of PBMCs or T cells enriched from blood (not recorded which). This TCR was recovered from a woman under 30 who had recovered from COVID-19. The chain joins TRBV29-1 to TRBJ2-3; 7 bases map to TRBD1. CDR3 sequence (DNA): TGCAGCGTTGCCGGACAGGCCCTCGCTACAGATACGCAGTATTTT. Its translation is CSVAGQALATDTQYF.